These T cell receptor beta chains were read from a single sample in a study of identical twins. Via MiXCR, TCRdb re-called the 5' RACE reads, giving one row per CDR3 protein. The sample lists about 1.7 million distinct CDR3 sequences, about 30% occurring once. Sequences were obtained from cord blood. All receptors derive from a newborn girl in good health. The CDR3 runs from the conserved cysteine through the conserved F or W. D genes are given only for firm matches. The listing skips clone size in some rows; elsewhere it reads once, few, many or a size class.

D	V	J	size	DNA	CDR3
-	TRBV5-1	TRBJ2-1	few	TGCGCCAGCAGCTTTCGGCTCGGGGTCTGGTGGAATGAGCAGTTCTTC	CASSFRLGVWWNEQFF
-	TRBV4-2	TRBJ2-3	many	TGTGCCAGCACCAATCATGCTCGCACAGATACGCAGTATTTT	CASTNHARTDTQYF
-	TRBV4-1	TRBJ2-3	many	TGCGCCAGCAGCCGGCAAGGGGCAGGGAACACAGATACGCAGTATTTT	CASSRQGAGNTDTQYF
-	TRBV7-2	TRBJ2-3	few	TGTGCCAGCAGCTTAGATACATATACGCAGTATTTT	CASSLDTYTQYF
TRBD1	TRBV29-1	TRBJ1-1	-	TGCAGCGCAGCACAGGGGACTGAAGCTTTCTTT	CSAAQGTEAFF
TRBD2	TRBV12-3/TRBV12-4	TRBJ2-1	-	TGTGCCAGCAGTTTACCCGAACGACTAGCGGGAGGACACAATGAGCAGTTCTTC	CASSLPERLAGGHNEQFF
-	TRBV5-1	TRBJ2-3	-	TGCGCCAGCATGGGGGTTCTGAGCACAGGTACGCAGTATTTT	CASMGVLSTGTQYF
TRBD2	TRBV12-3/TRBV12-4	TRBJ2-3	-	TGTGCCAGCAGTTTAAGTACGGGGGGGCGACCAGATACGCAGTATTTT	CASSLSTGGRPDTQYF
-	TRBV21-1	TRBJ2-7	-	TGTGCCAGCAGCAAAGGTGCTAGCCAGGTTTACAATGAGCAGTACTTC	CASSKGASQVYNEQYF
-	TRBV4-1	TRBJ2-7	-	TGCGCCAGCAGCCAAGGAGGAGGGACCCTCTACGAGCAGTACTTC	CASSQGGGTLYEQYF
-	TRBV7-9	TRBJ2-3	-	TGTGCCAGCAGCACCTGGGGAGGCACAGATACGCAGTATTTT	CASSTWGGTDTQYF
TRBD1	TRBV29-1	TRBJ1-2	-	TGCAGCGTTGGGACAGGGGATAACTATGGCTACACCTTC	CSVGTGDNYGYTF
TRBD2	TRBV7-6	TRBJ2-5	-	TGTGCCAGCAGCTTAAGTGGACTAGCGGGGTCGACCCAGTACTTC	CASSLSGLAGSTQYF
-	TRBV24-1	TRBJ1-2	few	TGTGCCACCAGTGATGCGGGGGGATATGGCTACACCTTC	CATSDAGGYGYTF
TRBD2	TRBV14	TRBJ2-1	few	TGTGCCAGCAGCCCGGGGAGGGGTCGCACCTACAATGAGCAGTTCTTC	CASSPGRGRTYNEQFF
-	TRBV20-1	TRBJ2-7	few	TGCAGTGCTAGACCAGCCGACGCCTACGAGCAGTACTTC	CSARPADAYEQYF
-	TRBV5-1	TRBJ2-2	once	TGCGCCGTCCGACAGGAGAACACCGGGGAGCTGTTTTTT	CAVRQENTGELFF
-	TRBV24-1	TRBJ1-5	-	TGTGCCACCAGTGCAGTGTCAGGCAATCAGCCCCAGCATTTT	CATSAVSGNQPQHF
-	TRBV5-6	TRBJ1-1	few	TGTGCCAGCAGCCGAAACAGGGTTGGCGTAGATAACACTGAAGCTTTCTTT	CASSRNRVGVDNTEAFF
TRBD2	TRBV7-2	TRBJ2-1	-	TGTGCCAGCAGCTTAGTAGGCAGCGGGAGTAGATGGACCTACAATGAGCAGTTCTTC	CASSLVGSGSRWTYNEQFF
-	TRBV3-1	TRBJ2-5	many	TGTGCCAGCAGCCGCGCCGAAGAGACCCAGTACTTC	CASSRAEETQYF
TRBD2	TRBV10-3	TRBJ2-7	-	TGTGCCATCAGTGGTTGGCGGGGGGCCTACGAGCAGTACTTC	CAISGWRGAYEQYF
-	TRBV6-1	TRBJ1-2	few	TGTGCCAGCAGGGCGGACAGCGACTATGGCTACACCTTC	CASRADSDYGYTF
TRBD2	TRBV20-1	TRBJ2-5	few	TGCAGTGCACAGCGGGACTCAGAGACCCAGTACTTC	CSAQRDSETQYF
TRBD2	TRBV3-1	TRBJ2-5	-	TGTGCCAGCTGCAGCCGGACTAGCGGGGGTCAAGAGACCCAGTACTTC	CASCSRTSGGQETQYF
-	TRBV19	TRBJ1-2	-	TGTGCCAGTAGTAGAAACGTTAACTATGGCTACACCTTC	CASSRNVNYGYTF
-	TRBV7-9	TRBJ1-2	-	TGTGCCAGCAGCTTAATGGCAGGGATTAAATATGGCTACACCTTC	CASSLMAGIKYGYTF
TRBD2	TRBV12-3/TRBV12-4	TRBJ2-1	-	TGTGCCAGCAGTTCTAGCGGGGGGACGTTCTTC	CASSSSGGTFF
TRBD2	TRBV5-1	TRBJ2-1	-	TGCGCCAGCAGCTTGGAGCCTTCCCTAGCGGGAGGGCCGTTCGATGAGCAGTTCTTC	CASSLEPSLAGGPFDEQFF
-	TRBV6-1	TRBJ2-4	-	TGTGCCAGCAGTGAATTTGGGTCCAAAAACATTCAGTACTTC	CASSEFGSKNIQYF
TRBD2	TRBV5-6	TRBJ2-3	few	TGTGCCAGCAACTTCGGGACTAGCGGTACAGATACGCAGTATTTT	CASNFGTSGTDTQYF
-	TRBV7-8	TRBJ2-5	-	TGTGCCAGCAGCCTCAAAGGGTCAAGGCCAAGATTAAACCAAGAGACCCAGTACTTC	CASSLKGSRPRLNQETQYF
-	TRBV7-6	TRBJ2-1	many	TGTGCCAGCAGCTTTGGACAGAACAATGAGCAGTTCTTC	CASSFGQNNEQFF
-	TRBV27	TRBJ1-1	-	TGTGCCAGCAGTTTATTATCGCGAGGTCCGGACACTGAAGCTTTCTTT	CASSLLSRGPDTEAFF
TRBD2	TRBV4-2	TRBJ2-1	few	TGTGCCAGCAGCCAAGCACTAGCGGGAGTCTACAATGAGCAGTTCTTC	CASSQALAGVYNEQFF
-	TRBV28	TRBJ2-3	-	TGTGCCAGCACCCTAAGGCACAGCCCTAGCACAGATACGCAGTATTTT	CASTLRHSPSTDTQYF
TRBD1	TRBV15	TRBJ1-5	few	TGTGCCACCAGCCGGGACAGGTCCAATCAGCCCCAGCATTTT	CATSRDRSNQPQHF
TRBD2	TRBV5-1	TRBJ2-2	few	TGCGCCAGCAGCTTGGCACAACTAGCGGCCGGGGAGCTGTTTTTT	CASSLAQLAAGELFF
-	TRBV3-1	TRBJ1-1	-	TGTGCCAGCAGCCAAATGGGAAATGAAGCTTTCTTT	CASSQMGNEAFF
-	TRBV2	TRBJ1-2	-	TGTGCCAGCAGTGAAGCGCGGACTCACTATGGCTACACCTTC	CASSEARTHYGYTF